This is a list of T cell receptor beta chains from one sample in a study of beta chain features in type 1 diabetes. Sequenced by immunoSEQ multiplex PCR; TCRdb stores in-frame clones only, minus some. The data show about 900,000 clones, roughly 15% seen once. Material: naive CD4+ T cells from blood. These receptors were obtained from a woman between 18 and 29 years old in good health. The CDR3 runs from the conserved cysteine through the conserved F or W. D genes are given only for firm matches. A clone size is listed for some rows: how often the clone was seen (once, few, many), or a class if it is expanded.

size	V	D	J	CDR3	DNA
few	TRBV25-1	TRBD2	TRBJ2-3	CASSVAGGSDTQYF	TGTGCCAGCAGTGTAGCGGGAGGATCTGATACGCAGTATTTT
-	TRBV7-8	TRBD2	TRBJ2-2	CASRTFRTSGSSNTGELFF	TGTGCCAGCAGAACGTTCAGGACTAGCGGGAGTTCGAACACCGGGGAGCTGTTTTTT
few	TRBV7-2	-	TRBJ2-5	CASDPKETQYF	TGTGCCAGCGACCCAAAAGAGACCCAGTACTTC
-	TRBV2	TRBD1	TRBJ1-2	CASSWDSGNYGYTF	TGTGCCAGCTCCTGGGACAGCGGTAACTATGGCTACACCTTC
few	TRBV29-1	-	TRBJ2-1	CSVVGRGRLNEQFF	TGCAGCGTTGTAGGCAGGGGTCGACTCAATGAGCAGTTCTTC
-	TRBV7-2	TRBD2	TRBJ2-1	CASSKGLAGRYSYNEQFF	TGTGCCAGCAGCAAAGGACTAGCGGGAAGATACTCCTACAATGAGCAGTTCTTC
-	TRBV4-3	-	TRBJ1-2	CASSQDLRRNYGYTF	TGCGCCAGCAGCCAAGATCTAAGGCGTAACTATGGCTACACCTTC
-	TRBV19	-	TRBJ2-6	CASHSGYSGANVLTF	TGTGCCAGTCACTCAGGGTACTCTGGGGCCAACGTCCTGACTTTC
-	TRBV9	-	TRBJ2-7	CASSVAIDSYEQYF	TGTGCCAGCAGCGTAGCCATCGACTCCTACGAGCAGTACTTC
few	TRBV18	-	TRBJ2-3	CASSPVNSRGTDTQYF	TGTGCCAGCTCACCAGTGAACAGTCGGGGCACAGATACGCAGTATTTT
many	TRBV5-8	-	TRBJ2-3	CASSSKQHGTQYF	TGTGCCAGCAGCTCGAAACAGCATGGTACGCAGTATTTT
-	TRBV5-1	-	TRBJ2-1	CASSGPWSSGEQFF	TGCGCCAGCAGCGGGCCCTGGAGTTCTGGCGAGCAGTTCTTC
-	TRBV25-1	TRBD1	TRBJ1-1	CASSEQGRGRSTEAFF	TGTGCCAGCAGTGAACAAGGCAGGGGGCGAAGTACTGAAGCTTTCTTT
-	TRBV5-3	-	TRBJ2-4	CARSRTTTSKNIQYF	TGTGCCAGAAGCCGCACCACGACGAGCAAAAACATTCAGTACTTC
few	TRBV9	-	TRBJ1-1	CASSAALDTEAFF	TGTGCCAGCAGCGCAGCTTTGGACACTGAAGCTTTCTTT
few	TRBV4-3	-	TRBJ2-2	CASSHGRDTNTGELFF	TGCGCCAGCAGCCACGGCCGGGACACGAACACCGGGGAGCTGTTTTTT
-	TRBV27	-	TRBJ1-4	CASSLYRSTNEKLFF	TGTGCCAGCAGTTTATACCGGAGTACTAATGAAAAACTGTTTTTT
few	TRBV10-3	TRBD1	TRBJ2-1	CAISVGQVGYNEQFF	TGTGCCATCAGCGTGGGACAGGTTGGATACAATGAGCAGTTCTTC
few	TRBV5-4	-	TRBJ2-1	CASSEQGNEQFF	TGTGCCAGCAGCGAACAGGGCAATGAGCAGTTCTTC
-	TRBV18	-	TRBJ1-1	CASSPTGVDTEAFF	TGTGCCAGCTCACCGACAGGAGTGGACACTGAAGCTTTCTTT
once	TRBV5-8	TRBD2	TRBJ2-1	CASTIQGLAGVQFF	TGTGCCAGCACCATTCAGGGACTAGCGGGAGTTCAGTTCTTC
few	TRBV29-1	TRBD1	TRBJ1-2	CSVDANRGGYTF	TGCAGCGTTGATGCTAACAGGGGGGGCTACACCTTC
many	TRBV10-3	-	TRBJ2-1	CAISDSRELLGNNEQFF	TGTGCCATCAGCGACTCCAGGGAATTACTAGGCAACAATGAGCAGTTCTTC
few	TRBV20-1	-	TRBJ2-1	CSARVAEQFF	TGCAGTGCTAGGGTGGCTGAGCAGTTCTTC
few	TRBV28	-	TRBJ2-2	CASQGNTGELFF	TGTGCCAGTCAGGGTAACACCGGGGAGCTGTTTTTT
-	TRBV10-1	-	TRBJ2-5	CASSRTVGETQYF	TGCGCCAGCAGCCGGACAGTAGGAGAGACCCAGTACTTC
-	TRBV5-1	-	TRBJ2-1	CASSPRPPSYNEQFF	TGCGCCAGCAGCCCCAGACCCCCCTCCTACAATGAGCAGTTCTTC
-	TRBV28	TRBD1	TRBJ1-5	CASSRPDRGNQPQHF	TGTGCCAGCAGTCGCCCGGACAGGGGTAATCAGCCCCAGCATTTT
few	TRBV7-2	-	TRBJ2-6	CASRDSGANVLTF	TGTGCCAGCAGGGATAGTGGGGCCAACGTCCTGACTTTC
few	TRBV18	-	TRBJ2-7	CASSPPGGYEQYF	TGTGCCAGCTCACCACCTGGCGGCTACGAGCAGTACTTC
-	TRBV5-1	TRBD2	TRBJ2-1	CASSLGLRLANNEQFF	TGCGCCAGCAGCTTAGGCCTGAGACTAGCGAACAATGAGCAGTTCTTC
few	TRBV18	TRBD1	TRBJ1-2	CASSPRDRASYTF	TGTGCCAGCTCACCAAGGGACAGGGCTAGCTACACCTTC
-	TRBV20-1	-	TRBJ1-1	CSARLNTEAFF	TGCAGTGCTAGGTTGAACACTGAAGCTTTCTTT
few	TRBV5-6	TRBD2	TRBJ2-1	CASSLWGLSNEQFF	TGTGCCAGCAGCTTGTGGGGACTATCCAATGAGCAGTTCTTC
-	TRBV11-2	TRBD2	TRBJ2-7	CASSFNSGKQISSYEQYF	TGTGCCAGCAGCTTTAATAGCGGGAAGCAAATTAGCTCCTACGAGCAGTACTTC
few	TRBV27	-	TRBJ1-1	CASSSHRDRNTEAFF	TGTGCCAGCAGTTCGCACAGGGATCGGAACACTGAAGCTTTCTTT
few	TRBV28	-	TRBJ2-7	CASSFPPASTGQYF	TGTGCCAGCAGTTTCCCTCCGGCGAGTACGGGGCAGTACTTC
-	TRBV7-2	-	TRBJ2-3	CASSLLGIADTQYF	TGTGCCAGCAGCTTATTGGGCATCGCGGATACGCAGTATTTT
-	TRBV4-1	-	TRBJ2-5	CASSQDLRQGYQETQYF	TGCGCCAGCAGCCAAGATTTGAGGCAGGGGTACCAAGAGACCCAGTACTTC
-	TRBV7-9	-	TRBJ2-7	CASSLGVPGETYEQYF	TGTGCCAGCAGCTTAGGTGTCCCGGGAGAGACCTACGAGCAGTACTTC
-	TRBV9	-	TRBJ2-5	CASSAGLSRETQYF	TGTGCCAGCAGCGCCGGACTTTCCAGGGAGACCCAGTACTTC
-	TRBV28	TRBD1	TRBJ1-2	CASSLAGGAVGGYTF	TGTGCCAGCAGTCTCGCAGGGGGCGCCGTCGGTGGCTACACCTTC
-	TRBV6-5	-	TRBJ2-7	CASSKTGTGTYEQYF	TGTGCCAGCAGTAAAACCGGGACTGGTACCTACGAGCAGTACTTC
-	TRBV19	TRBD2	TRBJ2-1	CASTPGLAGNNEQFF	TGTGCCAGTACCCCGGGACTAGCGGGAAACAATGAGCAGTTCTTC
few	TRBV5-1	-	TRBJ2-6	CASSRESGANVLTF	TGCGCCAGCAGTAGGGAGTCTGGGGCCAACGTCCTGACTTTC
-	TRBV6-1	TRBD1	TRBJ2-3	CASSASFGTALADTQYF	TGTGCCAGCAGTGCCTCTTTCGGGACAGCCTTAGCAGATACGCAGTATTTT
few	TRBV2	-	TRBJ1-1	CASMDTNTEAFF	TGTGCCAGCATGGACACGAACACTGAAGCTTTCTTT
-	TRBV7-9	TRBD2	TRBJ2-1	CASSFRGSGRVSTYNEQFF	TGTGCCAGCAGCTTTCGAGGTAGCGGGAGGGTCTCCACCTACAATGAGCAGTTCTTC
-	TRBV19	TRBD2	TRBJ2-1	CASSIGASGRRDEQFF	TGTGCCAGTAGTATTGGGGCTAGCGGGAGAAGGGATGAGCAGTTCTTC
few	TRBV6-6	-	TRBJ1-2	CASSYWASQSGYTF	TGTGCCAGCAGTTACTGGGCAAGTCAGTCTGGCTACACCTTC
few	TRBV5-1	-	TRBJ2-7	CASRREQGPYEQYF	TGCGCCAGCAGACGTGAACAGGGCCCCTACGAGCAGTACTTC
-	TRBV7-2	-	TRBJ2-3	CASSLRSGSTDTQYF	TGTGCCAGCAGCTTAAGATCGGGTAGCACAGATACGCAGTATTTT
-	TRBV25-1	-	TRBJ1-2	CASSPYGGLNYGYTF	TGTGCCAGCAGTCCGTATGGGGGACTGAACTATGGCTACACCTTC
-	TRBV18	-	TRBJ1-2	CASSIKREDDWGYTF	TGTGCCAGCTCCATAAAACGAGAGGACGACTGGGGCTACACCTTC
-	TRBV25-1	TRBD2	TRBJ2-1	CASTGPGGLGYNEQFF	TGTGCCAGCACTGGACCGGGTGGACTAGGATACAATGAGCAGTTCTTC
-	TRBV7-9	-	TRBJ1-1	CASSFYTEAFF	TGTGCCAGCAGCTTTTACACTGAAGCTTTCTTT
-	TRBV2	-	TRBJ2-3	CATSSLLNPDTQYF	TGTGCCACCTCCTCACTGTTAAACCCAGATACGCAGTATTTT
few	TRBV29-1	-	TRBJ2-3	CSVPGGPREGLFTDTQYF	TGCAGCGTCCCCGGCGGCCCGCGGGAAGGTTTGTTTACAGATACGCAGTATTTT
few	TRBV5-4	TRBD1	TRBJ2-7	CASSLDDRAAGEQYF	TGTGCCAGCAGCTTGGACGACAGGGCGGCGGGCGAGCAGTACTTC
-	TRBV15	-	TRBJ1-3	CATSRGGTGRGNTIYF	TGTGCCACCAGCAGGGGCGGGACCGGTCGAGGAAACACCATATATTTT